The 2 T cell receptor beta chains presented below share a single source sample, sequenced in a study of shared clonotypes between healthy human individuals (dated by TCRdb to 2019 to 2021). Libraries were prepared through the immunoSEQ multiplex PCR assay. TCRdb mirrors the immuneACCESS table, restricted to in-frame sequences. Some clones are absent from its copies; in checked studies, under half trace to an unresolved V gene, and the reason for the others is unknown. The sample records just under 95,000 clones, 60% to 70% of which are singletons. The ten most abundant clones make up about half of the sample. Material: memory CD8+ T cells sorted from blood. Interpreted using the paper, the cell subset or site label stands for: CD45RO+ cells pooled with CCR7-negative TemRA cells. The receptors derive from a man aged 25 to 40 in good health.

The CDR3 spells CASSQESLTYNEQFF. CDR3 nucleotide sequence: TGCGCCAGCAGCCAAGAGAGTTTAACCTACAATGAGCAGTTCTTC. V is TRBV4-3 and J is TRBJ2-1; D remains ambiguous. Trimming pared 0 bases from V and 2 bases from J, leaving 8 bases between. Germline V gene lookup returns CDR1 LGHNA and CDR2 YSLEER. The CDR3 contains 15 residues.

The rearrangement uses TRBV6-1 and TRBJ1-2; D may be TRBD1 (5 bases). V was pared by 10 bases and J by 0 bases, with 9 bases between. This CDR3 is 12 amino acids long. Germline CDR1 and CDR2: MNHNS and SASEGT. CDR3 protein: CATRATNYGYTF. The CDR3 DNA follows: TGTGCCACCAGGGCTACTAACTATGGCTACACCTTC.